These 15 T cell receptor beta chains originate from one sample sequenced in a study of technical replicates of blood from a handful of donors. Only in-frame clones appear in the TCRdb table, and some are missing; sequencing was by immunoSEQ multiplex PCR. Seen here are some 76,000 clones, approximately 98% observed once, and the top ten hold over 0.2%. The sequenced sample consisted of T cells isolated from PBMCs. Receptor source: a human donor in good health.

The chain has TRBV30 and TRBJ2-1; D is unclear. Germline values: CDR1 GTSNPN, CDR2 SVGIG (reference sequence). CDR3 length: 13 amino acids. Trimming removed 2 bases from V and 3 bases from J, with 8 bases in between. The CDR3 DNA is TGTGCCTGGAGTCGGGTCCACTACAATGAGCAGTTCTTC. Its protein is CAWSRVHYNEQFF.

The chain uses TRBV19 and TRBJ1-4, with 8 bases aligning to TRBD1. V trimming: 6 bases; J trimming: 6 bases; junction bases outside the gene matches: 6. The CDR3 totals 14 residues. From germline, CDR1 is LNHDA and CDR2 SQIVND (reference sequence). The CDR3 DNA is TGTGCCAGTAGCTCACAGGGGGTCTATGAAAAACTGTTTTTT. Amino acids: CASSSQGVYEKLFF. Based on the CDR3 plus reference TRBV19 and TRBJ1-4, the full variable domain is DGGITQSPKYLFRKEGQNVTLSCEQNLNHDAMYWYRQDPGQGLRLIYYSQIVNDFQKGDIAEGYSVSREKKESFPLTVTSAQKNPTAFYLCASSSQGVYEKLFFGSGTQLSVL.

The chain joins TRBV28 to TRBJ2-1; the D gene is possibly TRBD2 (5 bases). This CDR3 region has 14 residues. V was shortened by 10 bases and J by 1 base, with 14 bases between the two germline ends. Germline lookup yields CDR1 MDHEN and CDR2 SYDVKM. The CDR3 region is CATHRRGSYNEQFF. The CDR3, as DNA: TGTGCCACCCACCGTCGGGGATCCTACAATGAGCAGTTCTTC.

The rearrangement uses TRBV6-5 and TRBJ1-1, with 8 bases that match TRBD1. The CDR3 totals 14 residues. In germline, CDR1 is MNHEY, CDR2 SVGAGI. Trimming took 2 bases from V and 5 from J; bases not matched to a gene: 4. The CDR3 reads CASSYARQGTEAFF. CDR3 DNA: TGTGCCAGCAGTTACGCCCGACAGGGGACTGAAGCTTTCTTT.

V gene TRBV28 combines with J gene TRBJ1-5, with D hard to call. Germline V gene lookup returns CDR1 MDHEN and CDR2 SYDVKM. Deletions cut 2 bases from V and 8 bases from J, with 10 bases between. This CDR3 is 13 amino acids long. Here the CDR3 reads CASSLDGLEPQHF. In DNA, the CDR3 is TGTGCCAGCAGTTTAGACGGGTTAGAGCCCCAGCATTTT. The full variable domain, with the rest looked up from reference TRBV28 and TRBJ1-5, is DVKVTQSSRYLVKRTGEKVFLECVQDMDHENMFWYRQDPGLGLRLIYFSYDVKMKEKGDIPEGYSVSREKKERFSLILESASTNQTSMYLCASSLDGLEPQHFGDGTRLSIL.

This clone was detected once. This chain links TRBV9 with TRBJ1-5; unclear D gene. The CDR3 totals 16 residues. Between the trimmed V and J ends, which lost 0 bases and 1 base, there was a span of 11 bases. The V gene's germline CDR1 is SGDLS and CDR2 YYNGEE. The CDR3 sequence: CASSVEKPRSNQPQHF. In DNA, the CDR3 is TGTGCCAGCAGCGTAGAGAAACCGAGAAGCAATCAGCCCCAGCATTTT.

The rearrangement joins TRBV9 to TRBJ2-4; the match to TRBD2 covers 7 bases. Trimming removed 0 bases from V and 7 bases from J; junction bases left unmatched: 13. Germline CDR1 reads SGDLS; CDR2 reads YYNGEE. The CDR3 contains 17 residues. CDR3 protein: CASSVERDYTTRNIQYF. The CDR3 DNA reads TGTGCCAGCAGCGTAGAGAGGGACTACACCACCAGGAACATTCAGTACTTC.

The chain recombines TRBV18 with TRBJ1-5, with 7 bases fitting TRBD1. Germline CDR1 reads KGHSH; CDR2 reads LQKENI. V dropped 0 bases and J dropped 5; count of bases not matched to a gene: 4. The CDR3 is 15 residues long. The CDR3 spells CASSPPGTADQPQHF. In DNA, the CDR3 is TGTGCCAGCTCACCACCGGGGACAGCGGATCAGCCCCAGCATTTT. The variable domain in full, completed from reference TRBV18 and TRBJ1-5, reads NAGVMQNPRHLVRRRGQEARLRCSPMKGHSHVYWYRQLPEEGLKFMVYLQKENIIDESGMPKERFSAEFPKEGPSILRIQQVVRGDSAAYFCASSPPGTADQPQHFGDGTRLSIL.

The rearrangement joins TRBV4-1 to TRBJ2-7, with 11 bases that match TRBD2. The CDR3 consists of 16 residues. V gave up 0 bases and J gave up 4 bases; unmatched junction bases: 5. Germline CDR1 MGHRA, CDR2 YSYEKL. The CDR3, as DNA: TGCGCCAGCAGCCAAGATCCGGGACTAGCGGATTACGAGCAGTACTTC. This encodes CASSQDPGLADYEQYF.

This clone has just one count. The rearrangement joins TRBV5-1 to TRBJ2-5; D ambiguous. The CDR3 has 14 amino acids. Germline CDR1 reads SGHRS; CDR2 reads YFSETQ. V lost 0 bases and J 1 base, leaving 7 bases between the germline ends. This chain's CDR3 is CASSLVASQETQYF. The CDR3 DNA reads TGCGCCAGCAGCTTGGTAGCCTCCCAAGAGACCCAGTACTTC.

The V call is TRBV28, the J call TRBJ1-5; the D gene is possibly TRBD1 (5 bases). Looked up from germline, CDR1 is MDHEN and CDR2 is SYDVKM. V lost 3 bases to trimming and J lost 3 bases, with 15 bases between them. The CDR3 is 16 residues long. The CDR3 sequence is CASSFGSGRVNQPQHF. CDR3 DNA sequence: TGTGCCAGCAGTTTCGGTTCAGGGAGGGTCAATCAGCCCCAGCATTTT.

The V call is TRBV7-9, the J call TRBJ1-2; D is ambiguous. This CDR3 has 17 residues. In germline, CDR1 is SEHNR, CDR2 FQNEAQ (reference sequence). V was trimmed by 0 bases and J by 1 base, leaving 15 bases between them. The CDR3 nucleotides read TGTGCCAGCAGCTTAGCGATGGGCCTTAAAGATAACTATGGCTACACCTTC. Translating it yields CASSLAMGLKDNYGYTF.

This sequence joins TRBV13 and TRBJ2-7; D uncertain. CDR1 and CDR2 from the germline V gene are PRHDT and FYEKMQ (reference sequence). V lost 0 bases, J lost 3 bases, and 6 bases lay in between. The CDR3 loop spans 13 amino acids. CDR3 in amino acids: CASSLGSFYEQYF. For the CDR3, the DNA is TGTGCCAGCAGCTTAGGGAGTTTCTACGAGCAGTACTTC.

CDR3 nucleotides: TGCGCCAGCAGTGAACAGGGGAGCTACGAGCAGTACTTC. It yields the protein CASSEQGSYEQYF. The chain is built from TRBV10-1 and TRBJ2-7; 7 bases fit TRBD1. Per the germline V gene, CDR1 is WNHNN and CDR2 is SYGVQD (reference sequence). V lost 3 bases and J lost 3; bases outside the gene matches: 2. There are 13 residues in the CDR3.

V usage is TRBV6-6 and J usage is TRBJ2-3; D may be TRBD2 (6 bases). The germline V gene encodes CDR1 MNHNY and CDR2 SVGAGI (reference sequence). The CDR3 runs 15 residues. Deletions cut 3 bases from V and 2 bases from J, with 12 bases between. DNA of the CDR3: TGTGCCAGCAGTTATATGGGACTCTACACAGATACGCAGTATTTT. It encodes CASSYMGLYTDTQYF.